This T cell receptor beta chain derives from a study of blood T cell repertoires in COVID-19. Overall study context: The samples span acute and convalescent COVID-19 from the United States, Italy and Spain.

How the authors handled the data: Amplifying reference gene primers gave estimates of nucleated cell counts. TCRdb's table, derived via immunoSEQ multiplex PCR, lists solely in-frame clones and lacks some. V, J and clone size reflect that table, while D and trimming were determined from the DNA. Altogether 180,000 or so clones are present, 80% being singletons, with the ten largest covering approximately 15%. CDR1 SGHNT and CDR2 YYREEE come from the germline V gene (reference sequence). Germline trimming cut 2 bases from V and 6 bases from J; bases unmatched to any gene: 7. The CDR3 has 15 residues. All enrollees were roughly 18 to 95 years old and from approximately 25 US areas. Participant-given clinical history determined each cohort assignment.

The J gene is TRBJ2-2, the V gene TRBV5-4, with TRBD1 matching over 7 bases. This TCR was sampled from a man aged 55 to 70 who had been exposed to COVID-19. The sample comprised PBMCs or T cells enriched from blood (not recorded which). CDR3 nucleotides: TGTGCCAGCAGCTTCGGCAGGGGGTCACCCGGGGAGCTGTTTTTT. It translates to CASSFGRGSPGELFF.